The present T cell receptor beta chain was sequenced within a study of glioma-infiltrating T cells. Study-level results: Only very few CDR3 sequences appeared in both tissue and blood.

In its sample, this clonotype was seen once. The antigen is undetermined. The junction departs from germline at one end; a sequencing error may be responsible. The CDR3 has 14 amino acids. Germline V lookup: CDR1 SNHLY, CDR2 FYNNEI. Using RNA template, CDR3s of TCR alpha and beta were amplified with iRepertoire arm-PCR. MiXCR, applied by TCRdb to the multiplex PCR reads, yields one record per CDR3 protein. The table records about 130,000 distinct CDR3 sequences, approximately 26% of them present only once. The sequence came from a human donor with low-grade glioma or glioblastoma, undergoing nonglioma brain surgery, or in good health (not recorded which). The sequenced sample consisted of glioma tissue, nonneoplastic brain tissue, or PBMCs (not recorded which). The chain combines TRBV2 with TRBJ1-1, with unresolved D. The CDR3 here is CASSELPGNAEAFF. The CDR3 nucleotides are TGTGCCAGCAGTGAATTACCGGGGAACGCTGAAGCTTTCTTT.